This TCR beta chain stems from a study of T cells in Graves' hyperthyroidism and ophthalmopathy. Study results and limitations: Blood also carried most thyroid clonotypes expanded above 0.001.

For ophthalmopathy patients, the Clinical Activity Score was at least 3 and the NOSPECS grade at least 4; duration was under 3 months. Those patients with uncontrolled infection, other autoimmune disease, pregnancy or lactation were excluded. Diagnoses were made from clinical symptoms, serum measures (thyroxine and TRAb), thyroid ultrasound and orbital computed tomography. This clonotype was counted many times. The antigen is not known. Template material for amplifying TCR beta CDR3 regions consisted of RNA transcripts. The HTBI primer set drove a first-round RT-PCR of the TCR CDR3. TCRdb re-called the multiplex PCR reads with MiXCR, one entry per CDR3 protein. The sample lists over 400,000 distinct CDR3 sequences, 22% seen once, with about half in the top ten. This CDR3 region has 15 residues. Trimming cost V 4 bases and J 5 bases, with 12 bases left between them. Germline values: CDR1 SNHLY, CDR2 FYNNEI.

This TCR was sampled from a woman aged 70-85 years with Graves' ophthalmopathy. The chain links TRBV2 to TRBJ1-6; D not resolved. Specimen: blood. CDR3 amino acids: CASSGRGSDNSPLHF. The CDR3 DNA follows: TGTGCCAGCAGTGGCCGGGGATCGGATAATTCACCCCTCCACTTT.